These T cell receptor beta chains were read from a single sample in a study of T cell repertoires in cytomegalovirus infection. TCRdb fed the reads into MiXCR, producing one record per CDR3 protein. The data hold roughly 600,000 distinct CDR3 sequences, with about 24% observed a single time. Specimen: CD8+ T cells from PBMCs. All receptors come from a human donor in good health (CMV status not recorded). Some clones in this sample may be carry-over from other donors' samples. Each CDR3 is given with its conserved first and last residue. Fields, in order: V gene, D gene, CDR3 length, J gene, CDR3 protein. D genes are given only for firm matches.

v_call: TRBV2
d_call: NA
cdr3_length: 13
j_call: TRBJ1-1
cdr3_aa: CASTPDRFPEAFF

v_call: TRBV6-4
d_call: TRBD1
cdr3_length: 13
j_call: TRBJ1-2
cdr3_aa: CASSDSTGGGYTF

v_call: TRBV6-5
d_call: NA
cdr3_length: 13
j_call: TRBJ2-7
cdr3_aa: CASSYVNGDEQYF

v_call: TRBV20-1
d_call: TRBD1
cdr3_length: 15
j_call: TRBJ2-2
cdr3_aa: CSARGGQGITGELFF

v_call: TRBV14
d_call: TRBD1
cdr3_length: 14
j_call: TRBJ1-1
cdr3_aa: CASRRTGGKTEAFF

v_call: TRBV20-1
d_call: NA
cdr3_length: 13
j_call: TRBJ1-6
cdr3_aa: CSARAGINSPLHF

v_call: TRBV7-6
d_call: TRBD1
cdr3_length: 16
j_call: TRBJ1-1
cdr3_aa: CASSPGGRTGDWGAFF

v_call: TRBV29-1
d_call: TRBD1
cdr3_length: 12
j_call: TRBJ2-7
cdr3_aa: CSVEGQHYEQYF

v_call: TRBV7-2
d_call: NA
cdr3_length: 13
j_call: TRBJ2-5
cdr3_aa: CANSLPTEETQYF

v_call: TRBV19
d_call: TRBD2
cdr3_length: 15
j_call: TRBJ2-7
cdr3_aa: CASKFGSGGYYEQYF

v_call: TRBV10-3
d_call: NA
cdr3_length: 15
j_call: TRBJ1-3
cdr3_aa: CAISESESSGNTIYF

v_call: TRBV7-3
d_call: NA
cdr3_length: 14
j_call: TRBJ1-2
cdr3_aa: CASSPDPGNYGYTF

v_call: TRBV20-1
d_call: NA
cdr3_length: 13
j_call: TRBJ2-7
cdr3_aa: CSARGIERYEQYF

v_call: TRBV7-9
d_call: NA
cdr3_length: 14
j_call: TRBJ1-5
cdr3_aa: CASSLGGGDQPQHF

v_call: TRBV7-6
d_call: NA
cdr3_length: 14
j_call: TRBJ2-3
cdr3_aa: CASSQGGSTDTQYF

v_call: TRBV7-6
d_call: NA
cdr3_length: 19
j_call: TRBJ2-1
cdr3_aa: CASSLVGRRDPLGMGEQFF

v_call: TRBV7-9
d_call: TRBD1
cdr3_length: 16
j_call: TRBJ1-2
cdr3_aa: CASSLGTGDQAVGYTF

v_call: TRBV27
d_call: NA
cdr3_length: 15
j_call: TRBJ2-6
cdr3_aa: CASSWGTSGANVLTF

v_call: TRBV20-1
d_call: NA
cdr3_length: 13
j_call: TRBJ1-2
cdr3_aa: CSALKGEGYGYTF

v_call: TRBV28
d_call: NA
cdr3_length: 16
j_call: TRBJ2-3
cdr3_aa: CASSLYGGSSTDTQYF

v_call: TRBV5-5
d_call: NA
cdr3_length: 12
j_call: TRBJ1-4
cdr3_aa: CASSLGTVELFF

v_call: TRBV20-1
d_call: NA
cdr3_length: 13
j_call: TRBJ1-2
cdr3_aa: CSARSRKANRYTF

v_call: TRBV20-1
d_call: NA
cdr3_length: 12
j_call: TRBJ2-1
cdr3_aa: CSARGSGNEQFF

v_call: TRBV7-9
d_call: NA
cdr3_length: 12
j_call: TRBJ2-1
cdr3_aa: CANSLTGFEQFF

v_call: TRBV6-2/TRBV6-3
d_call: NA
cdr3_length: 12
j_call: TRBJ2-5
cdr3_aa: CASSFGVDTQYF

v_call: TRBV7-9
d_call: NA
cdr3_length: 14
j_call: TRBJ2-1
cdr3_aa: CASSPEGGGGEQFF

v_call: TRBV7-9
d_call: TRBD1
cdr3_length: 13
j_call: TRBJ1-5
cdr3_aa: CATGGQGNQPQHF

v_call: TRBV11-1
d_call: NA
cdr3_length: 16
j_call: TRBJ2-2
cdr3_aa: CASSLGQPENTGELFF

v_call: TRBV6-6
d_call: TRBD1
cdr3_length: 19
j_call: TRBJ2-1
cdr3_aa: CASSLPGQGSESSYNEQFF

v_call: TRBV6-1
d_call: TRBD1
cdr3_length: 14
j_call: TRBJ1-1
cdr3_aa: CASIHRGMNTEAFF

v_call: TRBV7-6
d_call: NA
cdr3_length: 17
j_call: TRBJ2-3
cdr3_aa: CASSPRSGRLSTDTQYF

v_call: TRBV6-8
d_call: TRBD2
cdr3_length: 15
j_call: TRBJ2-7
cdr3_aa: CASTVRRRGVYEQYF

v_call: TRBV29-1
d_call: NA
cdr3_length: 11
j_call: TRBJ2-1
cdr3_aa: CSVGAGDEQFF

v_call: TRBV7-2
d_call: TRBD1
cdr3_length: 15
j_call: TRBJ2-3
cdr3_aa: CASSFTGVSTDTQYF

v_call: TRBV19
d_call: NA
cdr3_length: 12
j_call: TRBJ2-1
cdr3_aa: CASTGAANEQFF

v_call: TRBV7-9
d_call: NA
cdr3_length: 15
j_call: TRBJ2-7
cdr3_aa: CASSFPLQGLNEQYF

v_call: TRBV29-1
d_call: NA
cdr3_length: 12
j_call: TRBJ2-7
cdr3_aa: CSVEGSLYEQYF

v_call: TRBV10-3
d_call: NA
cdr3_length: 16
j_call: TRBJ2-2
cdr3_aa: CAISESTGQDTGELVF

v_call: TRBV19
d_call: NA
cdr3_length: 15
j_call: TRBJ1-2
cdr3_aa: CASKPGHKFGYGYTF

v_call: TRBV6-4
d_call: NA
cdr3_length: 14
j_call: TRBJ2-2
cdr3_aa: CASSDSTNTGELFF

v_call: TRBV12-3/TRBV12-4
d_call: NA
cdr3_length: 15
j_call: TRBJ2-7
cdr3_aa: CASSLALRDPYEQYF